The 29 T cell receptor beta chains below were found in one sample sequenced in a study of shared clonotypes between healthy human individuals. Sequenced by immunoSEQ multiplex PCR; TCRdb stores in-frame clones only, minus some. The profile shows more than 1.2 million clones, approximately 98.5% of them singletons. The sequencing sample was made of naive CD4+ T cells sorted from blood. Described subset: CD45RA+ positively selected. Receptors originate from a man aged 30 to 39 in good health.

As DNA, the CDR3 is TGCGCCAGCAGCTTGGTGGACGGCCAAGAGACCCAGTACTTC. Translated, it gives CASSLVDGQETQYF. The chain links TRBV5-1 to TRBJ2-5; D call uncertain. Germline lookup yields CDR1 SGHRS and CDR2 YFSETQ. V was pared by 0 bases and J by 1 base, with 7 bases between. The CDR3 sequence is 14 residues long. The full variable domain, rest sourced from reference TRBV5-1 and TRBJ2-5, is KAGVTQTPRYLIKTRGQQVTLSCSPISGHRSVSWYQQTPGQGLQFLFEYFSETQRNKGNFPGRFSGRQFSNSRSEMNVSTLELGDSALYLCASSLVDGQETQYFGPGTRLLVL.

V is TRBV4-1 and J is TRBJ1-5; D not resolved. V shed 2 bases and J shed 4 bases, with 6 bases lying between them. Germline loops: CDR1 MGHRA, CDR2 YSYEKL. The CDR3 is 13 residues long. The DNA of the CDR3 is TGCGCCAGCAGCCAACAAGAGAATCAGCCCCAGCATTTT. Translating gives CASSQQENQPQHF.

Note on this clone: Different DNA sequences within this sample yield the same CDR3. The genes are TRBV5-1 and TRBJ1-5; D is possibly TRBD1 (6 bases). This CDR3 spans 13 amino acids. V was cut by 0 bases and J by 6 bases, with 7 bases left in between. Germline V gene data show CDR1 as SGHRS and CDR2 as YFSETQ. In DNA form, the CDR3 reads TGCGCCAGCAGCTTGGGGGGGGCTCAGCCCCAGCATTTT. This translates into CASSLGGAQPQHF.

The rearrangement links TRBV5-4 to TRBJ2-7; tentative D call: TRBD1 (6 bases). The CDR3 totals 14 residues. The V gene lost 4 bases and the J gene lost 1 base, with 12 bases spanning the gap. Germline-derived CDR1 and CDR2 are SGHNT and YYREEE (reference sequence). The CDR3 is CASSGWDKSYEQYF. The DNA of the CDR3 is TGTGCCAGCAGCGGGTGGGACAAATCCTACGAGCAGTACTTC.

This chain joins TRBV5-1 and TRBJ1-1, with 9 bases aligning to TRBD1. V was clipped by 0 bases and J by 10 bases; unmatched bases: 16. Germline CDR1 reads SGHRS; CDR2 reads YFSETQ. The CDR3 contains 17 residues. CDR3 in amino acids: CASSLGPRTGDSAGAFF. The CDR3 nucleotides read TGCGCCAGCAGCTTGGGCCCCAGGACAGGGGATTCTGCAGGAGCTTTCTTT.

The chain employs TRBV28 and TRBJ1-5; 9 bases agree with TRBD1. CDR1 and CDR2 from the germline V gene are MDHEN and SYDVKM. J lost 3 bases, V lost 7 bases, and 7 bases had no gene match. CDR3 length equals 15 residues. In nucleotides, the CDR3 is TGTGCCAGCAAAGTCGGGGACAGGGACAATCAGCCCCAGCATTTT. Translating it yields CASKVGDRDNQPQHF.

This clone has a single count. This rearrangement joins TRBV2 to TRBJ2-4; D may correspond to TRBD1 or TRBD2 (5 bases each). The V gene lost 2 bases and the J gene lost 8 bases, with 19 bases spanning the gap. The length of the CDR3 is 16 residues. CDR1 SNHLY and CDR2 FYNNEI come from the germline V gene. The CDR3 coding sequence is TGTGCCAGCAGTGAAAGTTACAGGAGGCTAGAGCACATTCAGTACTTC. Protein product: CASSESYRRLEHIQYF.

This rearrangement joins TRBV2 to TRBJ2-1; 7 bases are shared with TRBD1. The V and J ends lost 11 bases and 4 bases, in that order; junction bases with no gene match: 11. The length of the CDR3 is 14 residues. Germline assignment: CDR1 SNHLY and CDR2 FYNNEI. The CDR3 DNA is TGTGCCGCCAACAGGGGATCCCTATACAATGAGCAGTTCTTC. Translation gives CAANRGSLYNEQFF.

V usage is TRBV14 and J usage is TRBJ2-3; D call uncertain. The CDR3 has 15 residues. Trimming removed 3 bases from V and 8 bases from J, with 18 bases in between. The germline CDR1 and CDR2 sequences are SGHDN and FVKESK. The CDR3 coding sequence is TGTGCCAGCAGCCACGCCGGATTCGGGCTGGGTACGCAGTATTTT. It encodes CASSHAGFGLGTQYF.

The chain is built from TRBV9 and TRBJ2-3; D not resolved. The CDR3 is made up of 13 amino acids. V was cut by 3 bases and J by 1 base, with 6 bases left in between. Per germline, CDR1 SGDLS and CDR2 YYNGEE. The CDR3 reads CASSGIRTDTQYF. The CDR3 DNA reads TGTGCCAGCAGCGGTATCCGCACAGATACGCAGTATTTT. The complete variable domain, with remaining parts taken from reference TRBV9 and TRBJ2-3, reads DSGVTQTPKHLITATGQRVTLRCSPRSGDLSVYWYQQSLDQGLQFLIQYYNGEERAKGNILERFSAQQFPDLHSELNLSSLELGDSALYFCASSGIRTDTQYFGPGTRLTVL.

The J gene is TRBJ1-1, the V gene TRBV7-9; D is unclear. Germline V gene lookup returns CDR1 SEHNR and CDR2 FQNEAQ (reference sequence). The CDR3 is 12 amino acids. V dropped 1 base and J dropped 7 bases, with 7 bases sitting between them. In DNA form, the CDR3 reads TGTGCCAGCAGCTTAGGACCATATGAAGCTTTCTTT. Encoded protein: CASSLGPYEAFF.

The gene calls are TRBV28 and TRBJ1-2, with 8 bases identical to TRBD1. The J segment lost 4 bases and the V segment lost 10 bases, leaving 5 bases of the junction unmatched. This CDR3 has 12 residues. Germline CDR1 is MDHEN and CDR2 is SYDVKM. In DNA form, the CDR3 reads TGTGCCACCCTCCAGGGGGCCTATGGCTACACCTTC. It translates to CATLQGAYGYTF.

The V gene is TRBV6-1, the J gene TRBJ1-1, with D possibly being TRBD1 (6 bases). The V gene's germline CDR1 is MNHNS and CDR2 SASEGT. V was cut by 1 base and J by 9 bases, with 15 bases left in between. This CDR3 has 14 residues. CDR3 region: CASSEVEGGVQAFF. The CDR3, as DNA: TGTGCCAGCAGTGAAGTAGAGGGGGGCGTCCAAGCTTTCTTT.

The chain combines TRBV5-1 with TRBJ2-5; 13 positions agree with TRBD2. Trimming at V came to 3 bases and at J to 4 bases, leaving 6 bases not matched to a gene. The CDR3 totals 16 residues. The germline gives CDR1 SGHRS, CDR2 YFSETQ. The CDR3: CASSSGLAGVLETQYF. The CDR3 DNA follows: TGCGCCAGCAGCTCCGGACTAGCGGGAGTCTTAGAGACCCAGTACTTC.

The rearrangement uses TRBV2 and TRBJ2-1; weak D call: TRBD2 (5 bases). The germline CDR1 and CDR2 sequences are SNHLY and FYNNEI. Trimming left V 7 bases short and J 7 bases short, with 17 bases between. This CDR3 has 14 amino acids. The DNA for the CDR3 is TGTGCCAGCAAGACGGAGGTAATAGGAAATGAGCAGTTCTTC. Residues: CASKTEVIGNEQFF.

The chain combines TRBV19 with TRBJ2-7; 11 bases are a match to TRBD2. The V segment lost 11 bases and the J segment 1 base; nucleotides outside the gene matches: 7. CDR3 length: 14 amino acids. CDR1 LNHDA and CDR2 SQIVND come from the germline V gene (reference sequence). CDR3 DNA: TGTGCCGTAACTAGCGGGAGAGGTTCCTACGAGCAGTACTTC. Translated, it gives CAVTSGRGSYEQYF.

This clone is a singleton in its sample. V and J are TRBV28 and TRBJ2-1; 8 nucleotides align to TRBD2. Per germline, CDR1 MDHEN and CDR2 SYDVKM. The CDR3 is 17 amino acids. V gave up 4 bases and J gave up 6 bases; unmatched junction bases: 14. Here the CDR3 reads CASSSPRSSGSLNEQFF. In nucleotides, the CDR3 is TGTGCCAGCAGTTCCCCAAGGTCCAGCGGGAGTCTCAATGAGCAGTTCTTC.

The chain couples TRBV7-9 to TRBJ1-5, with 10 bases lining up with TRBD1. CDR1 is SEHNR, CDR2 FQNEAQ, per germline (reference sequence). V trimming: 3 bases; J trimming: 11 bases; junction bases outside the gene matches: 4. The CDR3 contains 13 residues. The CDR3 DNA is TGTGCCAGCAGCTTCTCCGGGACAGGGGCCCAGCATTTT. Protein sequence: CASSFSGTGAQHF.

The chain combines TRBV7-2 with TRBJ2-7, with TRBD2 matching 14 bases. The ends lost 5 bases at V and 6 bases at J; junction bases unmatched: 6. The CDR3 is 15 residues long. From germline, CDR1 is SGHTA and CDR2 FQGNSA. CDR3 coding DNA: TGTGCCAGCAGCGCGACTAGCGGGAGGGCCGTCGAGCAGTACTTC. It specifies CASSATSGRAVEQYF.

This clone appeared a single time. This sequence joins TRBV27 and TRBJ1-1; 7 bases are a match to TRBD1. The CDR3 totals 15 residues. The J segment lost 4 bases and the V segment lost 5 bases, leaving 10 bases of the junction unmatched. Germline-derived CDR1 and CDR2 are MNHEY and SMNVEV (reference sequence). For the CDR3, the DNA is TGTGCCAGCAGTCCAAAGGGGGCGTGGGGCACTGAAGCTTTCTTT. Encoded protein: CASSPKGAWGTEAFF.

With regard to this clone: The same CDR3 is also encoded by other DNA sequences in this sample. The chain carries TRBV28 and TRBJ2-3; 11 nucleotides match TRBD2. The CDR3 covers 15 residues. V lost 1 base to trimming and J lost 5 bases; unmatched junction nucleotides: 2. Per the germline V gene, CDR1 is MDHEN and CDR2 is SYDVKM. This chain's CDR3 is CASSLLAGGIDTQYF. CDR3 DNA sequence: TGTGCCAGCAGTTTATTAGCGGGAGGGATAGATACGCAGTATTTT.

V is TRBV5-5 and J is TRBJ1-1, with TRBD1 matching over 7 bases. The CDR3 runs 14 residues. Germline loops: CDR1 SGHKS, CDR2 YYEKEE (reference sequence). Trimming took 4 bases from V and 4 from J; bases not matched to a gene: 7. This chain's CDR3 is CASSLQGIGTEAFF. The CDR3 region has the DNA TGTGCCAGCAGCCTACAGGGGATAGGCACTGAAGCTTTCTTT. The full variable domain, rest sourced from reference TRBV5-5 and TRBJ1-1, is DAGVTQSPTHLIKTRGQQVTLRCSPISGHKSVSWYQQVLGQGPQFIFQYYEKEERGRGNFPDRFSARQFPNYSSELNVNALLLGDSALYLCASSLQGIGTEAFFGQGTRLTVV.

As DNA, the CDR3 is TGTGCCAGCAGCTTGGGGGCAGGGGGCGGCGATGAGCAGTTCTTC. It is translated as CASSLGAGGGDEQFF. The chain carries TRBV5-4 and TRBJ2-1; the match to TRBD1 covers 8 bases. Germline trimming cut 0 bases from V and 8 bases from J; bases unmatched to any gene: 7. The length of the CDR3 is 15 residues. Germline assignment: CDR1 SGHNT and CDR2 YYREEE (reference sequence).

This CDR3 is CASRSSGSSYEQYF. The CDR3, as DNA: TGTGCCAGCAGGTCCAGCGGGAGCTCCTACGAGCAGTACTTC. The chain carries TRBV9 and TRBJ2-7; 8 bases align to TRBD2. This CDR3 region has 14 residues. Germline V gene data show CDR1 as SGDLS and CDR2 as YYNGEE. The V segment lost 5 bases and the J segment 0 bases; nucleotides outside the gene matches: 4.

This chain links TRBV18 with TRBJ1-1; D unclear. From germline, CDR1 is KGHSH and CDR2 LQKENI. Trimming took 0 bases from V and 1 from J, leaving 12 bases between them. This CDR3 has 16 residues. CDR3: CASSPPVMGKNTEAFF. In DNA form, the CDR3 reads TGTGCCAGCTCACCACCGGTCATGGGGAAGAACACTGAAGCTTTCTTT.

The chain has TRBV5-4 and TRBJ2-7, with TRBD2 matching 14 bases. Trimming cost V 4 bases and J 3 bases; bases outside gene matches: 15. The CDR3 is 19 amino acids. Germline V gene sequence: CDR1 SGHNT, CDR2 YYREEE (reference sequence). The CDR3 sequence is CASSLRTSGRTSLDYEQYF. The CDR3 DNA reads TGTGCCAGCAGCCTTAGGACTAGCGGGAGGACCTCGCTCGACTACGAGCAGTACTTC.

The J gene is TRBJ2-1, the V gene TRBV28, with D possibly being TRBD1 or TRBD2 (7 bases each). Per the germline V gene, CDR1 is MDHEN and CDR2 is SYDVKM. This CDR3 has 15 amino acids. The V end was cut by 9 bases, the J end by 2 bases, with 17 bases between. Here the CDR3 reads CASKPGGATYNEQFF. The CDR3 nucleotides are TGTGCCAGTAAACCAGGGGGGGCAACCTACAATGAGCAGTTCTTC.

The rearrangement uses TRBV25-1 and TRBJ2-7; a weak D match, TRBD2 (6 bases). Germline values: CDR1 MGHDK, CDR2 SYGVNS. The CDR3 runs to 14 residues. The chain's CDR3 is CTKKRGGVGYEQYF. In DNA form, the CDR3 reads TGTACCAAAAAAAGAGGAGGGGTTGGCTACGAGCAGTACTTC.

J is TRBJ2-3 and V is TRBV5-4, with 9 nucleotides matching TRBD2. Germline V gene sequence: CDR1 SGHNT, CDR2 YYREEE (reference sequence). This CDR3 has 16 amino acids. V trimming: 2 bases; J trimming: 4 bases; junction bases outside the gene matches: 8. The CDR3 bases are TGTGCCAGCAGCTTCGAACTAGCGGGTTTCTCAGATACGCAGTATTTT. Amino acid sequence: CASSFELAGFSDTQYF.